This TCR beta chain was sequenced in a study of T cells after yellow fever vaccination. The authors made TCR cDNA by 5'RACE template switching, adding a universal primer site and UMIs. Each CDR3 protein gets one entry after TCRdb re-called the 5' RACE reads with MiXCR. The sample carries tens of thousands of distinct CDR3 sequences, roughly 6.9% recorded once. The CDR3 is made up of 14 amino acids. Germline V CDR1 and CDR2: MGHRA, YSYEKL. Trimming left V 8 bases short and J 4 bases short, with 14 bases between. Study findings and constraints: Subsequent booster samples again held most clones from primary vaccination (around 96% CD4, 85% to 90% CD8).

This clonotype was observed many times. Its antigen is not known. This sequence was found in a man in his late teens or twenties who received the YFV17D yellow fever vaccine. The chain recombines TRBV4-1 with TRBJ2-2, with D maybe TRBD2 (7 bases). Sequenced here: CD8+ T cells sorted from PBMCs, sampled 5 days after the first yellow fever vaccination. The CDR3 nucleotides read TGCGCCAGCCGGGGAGGGGGTCGCACCGGGGAGCTGTTTTTT. Amino acids: CASRGGGRTGELFF.